A selection of T cell receptor beta chains follows, all from one sample in a study of blood T cell repertoires in COVID-19. The table came from immunoSEQ multiplex PCR; TCRdb's copy has only in-frame clones and leaves some out. The sample lists around 250,000 clones; approximately 87% were seen once. What was sequenced was peripheral blood. The receptors originated from a man in his fifties or sixties with acute or convalescent COVID-19. The CDR3 runs from the conserved cysteine through the conserved F or W. Fields, in order: J gene, D gene, clone size, V gene, CDR3 DNA, CDR3 protein. A D gene is named only where the DNA matches it firmly. Clone size is shown for a subset of rows, as once, few, many or a class of expanded clone.

J: TRBJ2-1; D: TRBD2; size: -; V: TRBV6-4; DNA: TGTGCCAGCAGTGACTCGGGCGGGAGTCCCTACAATGAGCAGTTCTTC; CDR3: CASSDSGGSPYNEQFF
J: TRBJ2-1; D: TRBD2; size: -; V: TRBV20-1; DNA: TGCAGTGCTAGTTCCAGCGGGAGGGTGAGCTCCTACAATGAGCAGTTCTTC; CDR3: CSASSSGRVSSYNEQFF
J: TRBJ2-3; D: TRBD2; size: once; V: TRBV27; DNA: TGTGCCAGCAGTCCGGGGGGTGGCACAGATACGCAGTATTTT; CDR3: CASSPGGGTDTQYF
J: TRBJ2-5; D: -; size: -; V: TRBV14; DNA: TGTGCCAGCAGCAGGGAGCTCCAAGAGACCCAGTACTTC; CDR3: CASSRELQETQYF
J: TRBJ1-5; D: -; size: -; V: TRBV30; DNA: TGTGCCTGGACCCCGGAGCTTGGACAGCCCCAGCATTTT; CDR3: CAWTPELGQPQHF
J: TRBJ2-6; D: -; size: -; V: TRBV29-1; DNA: TGCAGCGTTCAGGAGGGAGGCCGCTCTGGGGCCAACGTCCTGACTTTC; CDR3: CSVQEGGRSGANVLTF
J: TRBJ2-2; D: -; size: -; V: TRBV5-5; DNA: TGTGCCAGCAGTCGGGACATGAACACCGGGGAGCTGTTTTTT; CDR3: CASSRDMNTGELFF
J: TRBJ1-1; D: -; size: once; V: TRBV6-5; DNA: TGTGCCAGCACTCCGAGGGGGACTGAAGCTTTCTTT; CDR3: CASTPRGTEAFF
J: TRBJ2-7; D: TRBD1; size: -; V: TRBV28; DNA: TGTGCCAGCAGTACCGGGACAGGGTCGGACGAGCAGTACTTC; CDR3: CASSTGTGSDEQYF
J: TRBJ1-5; D: -; size: -; V: TRBV7-8; DNA: TGTGCCAGCAGCCCCGGACAGCAGGATCAGCCCCAGCATTTT; CDR3: CASSPGQQDQPQHF
J: TRBJ1-1; D: -; size: -; V: TRBV11-2; DNA: TGTGCCAGCACCCCGGGTGGTGAAGCTTTCTTT; CDR3: CASTPGGEAFF
J: TRBJ1-5; D: -; size: -; V: TRBV4-3; DNA: TGCGCCAGCAGCCATGATAGGTGGGGCGGCAATCAGCCCCAGCATTTT; CDR3: CASSHDRWGGNQPQHF
J: TRBJ2-2; D: -; size: -; V: TRBV5-1; DNA: TGCGCCAGCAGCTTTTCTGGGACTCACACCGGGGAGCTGTTTTTT; CDR3: CASSFSGTHTGELFF
J: TRBJ1-1; D: TRBD1; size: once; V: TRBV30; DNA: TGTGCCTGGAGTTCGGCAGGGGGATCGGCTTTCTTT; CDR3: CAWSSAGGSAFF
J: TRBJ1-5; D: -; size: -; V: TRBV28; DNA: TGTGCCAGCACCTCGTCCAGCAATCAGCCCCAGCATTTT; CDR3: CASTSSSNQPQHF
J: TRBJ2-7; D: -; size: -; V: TRBV6-5; DNA: TGTGCCAGCAGTTACCTGCGGAGCTCCTACGAGCAGTACTTC; CDR3: CASSYLRSSYEQYF
J: TRBJ2-2; D: TRBD1; size: -; V: TRBV11-2; DNA: TGTGCCAGCAGCTCGGGGACAGGGAACACCGGGGAGCTGTTTTTT; CDR3: CASSSGTGNTGELFF
J: TRBJ2-5; D: -; size: -; V: TRBV19; DNA: TGTGCCAGTAGTGTCAGGGTCCCCCCAGAGACCCAGTACTTC; CDR3: CASSVRVPPETQYF